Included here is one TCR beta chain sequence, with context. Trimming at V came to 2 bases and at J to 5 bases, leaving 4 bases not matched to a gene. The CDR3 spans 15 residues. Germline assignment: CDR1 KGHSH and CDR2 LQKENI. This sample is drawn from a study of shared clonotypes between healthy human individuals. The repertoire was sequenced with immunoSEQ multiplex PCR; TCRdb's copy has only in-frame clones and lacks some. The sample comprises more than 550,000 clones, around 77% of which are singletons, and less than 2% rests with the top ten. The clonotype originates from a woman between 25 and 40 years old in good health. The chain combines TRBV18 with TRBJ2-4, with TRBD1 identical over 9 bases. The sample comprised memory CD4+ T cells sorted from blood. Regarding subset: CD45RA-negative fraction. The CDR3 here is CASSPTRTGENIQYF. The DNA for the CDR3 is TGTGCCAGCTCACCAACCCGGACAGGGGAAAACATTCAGTACTTC.